Listed below are T cell receptor beta chains from one sample, sequenced in a study of shared clonotypes between healthy human individuals. This table comes from immunoSEQ multiplex PCR, and its TCRdb copy is limited to in-frame clones, with some not included. The sample lists hundreds of thousands of clones; approximately 79% were seen once. Sequencing was carried out using memory CD4+ T cells sorted from blood. Receptor source: a woman aged 25 to 39 in good health. Each CDR3 is given with its conserved first and last residue. A clone size is listed for some rows: how often the clone was seen (once, few, many), or a class if it is expanded.

cdr3_aa cdr3_length v_call clone_size j_call
CASRRNRQGGSTFF 14 TRBV19 . TRBJ1-1
CASSFGRLPSYEQYF 15 TRBV5-6 . TRBJ2-7
CASSRSLTEGQHF 13 TRBV2 . TRBJ1-5
CATLATGSNTGELFF 15 TRBV2 . TRBJ2-2
CASSSHQGAGVDNEQFF 17 TRBV28 once TRBJ2-1
CASSLGLAGVIKYEQYF 17 TRBV7-2 . TRBJ2-7
CASRPGTGVDTQYF 14 TRBV5-1 . TRBJ2-3
CASSEFRPWTSGKGLGYEQYF 21 TRBV6-1 . TRBJ2-7
CASSWGTSGRAFPSEQFF 18 TRBV5-1 . TRBJ2-1
CASVSWPSYEQYF 13 TRBV28 few TRBJ2-7
CASSFVRDTQYF 12 TRBV6-6 . TRBJ2-3
CSVRDRGRGEAFF 13 TRBV29-1 once TRBJ1-1
CASSLGGATTEQFF 14 TRBV7-2 . TRBJ2-1
CASSPTRARVNTEAFF 16 TRBV7-2 once TRBJ1-1
CASSFEGVSAGELFF 15 TRBV5-1 . TRBJ2-2
CASSAGTSATYNEQFF 16 TRBV2 once TRBJ2-1
CASSYLTSGEQFF 13 TRBV6-5 . TRBJ2-1
CASSYWGTNNEQFF 14 TRBV6-6 . TRBJ2-1
CASSLAGGVDTQYF 14 TRBV5-1 . TRBJ2-3
CASSFRGLGNTIYF 14 TRBV28 . TRBJ1-3
CASRRDRVSNQPQHF 15 TRBV28 . TRBJ1-5
CASRPEKNTEAFF 13 TRBV5-1 . TRBJ1-1
CSGGKGSTEAFF 12 TRBV29-1 few TRBJ1-1
CASKWSAFF 9 TRBV9 . TRBJ1-1
CASSLPRRNSGRSSYEQYF 19 TRBV28 . TRBJ2-7
CASSLQLAGAAHEQYF 16 TRBV7-2 few TRBJ2-7
CASSGVRSTEAFF 13 TRBV2 . TRBJ1-1
CASTREGSAGELFF 14 TRBV6-5 few TRBJ2-2
CASRIASTGGTGELFF 16 TRBV25-1 . TRBJ2-2
CASSKFVAHNEQFF 14 TRBV21-1 once TRBJ2-1
CASSPDYNEQFF 12 TRBV7-8 . TRBJ2-1
CASSLAVGAPTGELFF 16 TRBV5-1 . TRBJ2-2
CASSLGSGSYNEQFF 15 TRBV7-3 many TRBJ2-1
CASSLVDTGELFF 13 TRBV7-2 . TRBJ2-2
CASSLATGINEQFF 14 TRBV7-9 . TRBJ2-1
CASSWSSYGYTF 12 TRBV5-8 . TRBJ1-2
CASSLEGGSGNTIYF 15 TRBV5-8 . TRBJ1-3
CASSLINRVSSNQPQHF 17 TRBV5-1 . TRBJ1-5
CASSLQTGRVAFF 13 TRBV5-1 . TRBJ1-1
CASSFGGGVSSGEQFF 16 TRBV27 . TRBJ2-1
CASSLGAVQETQYF 14 TRBV5-1 . TRBJ2-5
CASSPAGSGTGELFF 15 TRBV14 . TRBJ2-2
CSAGTSAGDTQYF 13 TRBV29-1 . TRBJ2-3
CIIQGNTEAFF 11 TRBV30 . TRBJ1-1
CASRPGTGGEKLFF 14 TRBV6-5 . TRBJ1-4
CASSGGLAGGSYEQYF 16 TRBV5-4 . TRBJ2-7
CASSSLAGGTDTQYF 15 TRBV7-9 . TRBJ2-3
CASSLLGPSRTEAFF 15 TRBV28 . TRBJ1-1
CASSFGVGGMEAFF 14 TRBV7-9 . TRBJ1-1
CASSQVVTYEQYF 13 TRBV14 . TRBJ2-7
CASSQPTPGQRFYGYTF 17 TRBV4-1 . TRBJ1-2
CASSSSRQGAYGELFF 16 TRBV27 . TRBJ2-2
CASSASLGLADSYEQYF 17 TRBV5-1 once TRBJ2-7